The clone carrying this T cell receptor (beta chain) has only a few counts. Primers: 60 Vbeta forward and 13 Jbeta reverse. The assay was immunoSEQ multiplex PCR, and TCRdb's table has in-frame clones only and misses some. The sample contains tens of thousands of clones, about 80% of which appear only once. The record originates from a study of cytomegalovirus exposure and HLA in healthy donors. Germline CDR1 reads MGHRA; CDR2 reads YSYEKL. The V gene lost 0 bases and the J gene lost 0 bases, with 10 bases spanning the gap. The CDR3 runs to 16 residues. The clonotype comes from a man between 45 and 60 years old in good health and CMV-seropositive. Sequencing input: PBMCs. This chain links TRBV4-1 with TRBJ2-3; the D is unclear. The DNA of the CDR3 is TGCGCCAGCAGCCAAGATGTCGCGGCTAGCACAGATACGCAGTATTTT. Its translation: CASSQDVAASTDTQYF.